This TCR beta chain was sequenced for a study of OX40 agonist ivuxolimab in advanced cancers. Produced via immunoSEQ multiplex PCR; TCRdb's table is partial and in-frame only. The sample records approximately 92,000 clones, around 94% being singletons. Details on this clone: Its antigen is undetermined.

Findings and limits, study-wide: CD8+ T cells averaged more expanded clones than CD4+.

V lost 4 bases and J lost 2; bases outside the gene matches: 4. Looked up from germline, CDR1 is SGHTS and CDR2 is YDEGEE. The CDR3 totals 15 residues. The genes are TRBV5-8 and TRBJ1-3; 9 nucleotides line up with TRBD1. The specimen comprised CD4+ or CD8+ T cells sorted from blood, sampled in a trial of the OX40 agonist ivuxolimab. This clonotype was sampled from an adult with an advanced solid tumor such as melanoma, head and neck, liver or kidney cancer. In DNA, the CDR3 is TGTGCCAGCAGCCTCGGGACAGGGCCTGGAAACACCATATATTTT. Translation: CASSLGTGPGNTIYF.